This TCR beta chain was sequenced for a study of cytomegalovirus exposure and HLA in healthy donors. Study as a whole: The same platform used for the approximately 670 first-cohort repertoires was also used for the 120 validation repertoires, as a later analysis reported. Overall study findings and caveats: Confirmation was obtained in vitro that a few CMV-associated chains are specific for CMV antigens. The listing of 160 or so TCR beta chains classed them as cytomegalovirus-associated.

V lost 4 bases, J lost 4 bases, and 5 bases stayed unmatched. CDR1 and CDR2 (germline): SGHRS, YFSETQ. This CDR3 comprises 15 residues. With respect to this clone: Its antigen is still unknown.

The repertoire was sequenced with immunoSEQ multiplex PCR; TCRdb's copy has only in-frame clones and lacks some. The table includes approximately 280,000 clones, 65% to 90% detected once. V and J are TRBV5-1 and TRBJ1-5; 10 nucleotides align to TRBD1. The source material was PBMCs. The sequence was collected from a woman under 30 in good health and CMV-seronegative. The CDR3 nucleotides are TGCGCCAGCAGCCTGGGGACAGGGGCAAATCAGCCCCAGCATTTT. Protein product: CASSLGTGANQPQHF.